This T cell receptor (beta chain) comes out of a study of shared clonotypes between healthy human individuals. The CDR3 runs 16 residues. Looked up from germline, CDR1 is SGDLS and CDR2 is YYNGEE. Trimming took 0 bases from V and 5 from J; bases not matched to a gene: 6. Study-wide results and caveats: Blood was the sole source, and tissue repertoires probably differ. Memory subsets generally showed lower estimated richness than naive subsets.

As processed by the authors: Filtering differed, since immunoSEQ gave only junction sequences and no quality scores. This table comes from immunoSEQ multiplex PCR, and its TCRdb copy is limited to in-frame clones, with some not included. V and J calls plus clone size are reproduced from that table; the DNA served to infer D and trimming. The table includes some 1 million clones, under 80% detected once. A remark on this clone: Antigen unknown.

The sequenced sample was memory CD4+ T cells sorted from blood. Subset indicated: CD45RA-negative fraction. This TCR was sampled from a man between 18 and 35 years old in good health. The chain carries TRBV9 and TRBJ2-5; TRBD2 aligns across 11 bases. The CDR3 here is CASSVGASGGIETQYF. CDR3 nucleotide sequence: TGTGCCAGCAGCGTAGGGGCTAGCGGGGGGATTGAGACCCAGTACTTC.